The 14 T cell receptor beta chains below come from one sample, sequenced in a study of spatial heterogeneity in lung cancer (dated by TCRdb to about 2019). Read against the paper, the sample's time point label means: sample taken at primary tumor resection. Library preparation used 5' RACE. This sample was sequenced with a NextSeq 500. The public sequencing data were trimmed at Q25 with fastp and processed into clonotypes with MiXCR by TCRdb, which kept only in-frame beta chains. Identical CDR3 protein sequences are pooled into one entry, listed with their most common genes and DNA. Present in this sample are around 63,000 distinct CDR3 sequences, 6.3% of which were seen just once. Roughly 14% of the sample belongs to the ten largest clones. This material consisted of PBMCs, taken at surgery. These receptors all stem from a female donor with early-stage non-small cell lung cancer.

This clonotype was seen at least ten times. The chain links TRBV9 to TRBJ2-5; 7 bases are a match to TRBD2. CDR3 length: 14 amino acids. Germline V gene sequence: CDR1 SGDLS, CDR2 YYNGEE. With 0 bases clipped from V and 1 base from J, the junction kept 0 bases outside the gene matches. This CDR3 reads CASSVGGGQETQYF. As DNA, the CDR3 is TGTGCCAGCAGCGTAGGCGGGGGCCAAGAGACCCAGTACTTC.

This chain links TRBV20-1 with TRBJ1-2; 10 positions agree with TRBD1. After removal of 3 bases from V and 2 bases from J, the junction contained 3 bases not matched to a gene. Germline CDR1 reads DFQATT; CDR2 reads SNEGSKA (reference sequence). This CDR3 is 14 amino acids long. The CDR3 nucleotides are TGCAGTGCTAGGGGGACAGGGGACAACTATGGCTACACCTTC. It translates to CSARGTGDNYGYTF.

In this sample, this clonotype turned up many times. The chain uses TRBV7-7 and TRBJ2-5, with TRBD1 matching 9 bases. The CDR3 runs 16 residues. Germline V CDR1 and CDR2: SSHAT, FNYEAQ (reference sequence). J was trimmed by 2 bases and V by 5 bases; bases with no gene match: 9. CDR3 residues: CASSPQFGTGQETQYF. The CDR3 DNA reads TGTGCCAGCAGCCCCCAATTTGGGACAGGGCAAGAGACCCAGTACTTC. The complete variable domain, with remaining parts taken from reference TRBV7-7 and TRBJ2-5, reads GAGVSQSPRYKVTKRGQDVTLRCDPISSHATLYWYQQALGQGPEFLTYFNYEAQPDKSGLPSDRFSAERPEGSISTLTIQRTEQRDSAMYRCASSPQFGTGQETQYFGPGTRLLVL.

J is TRBJ1-5 and V is TRBV28; D unresolved. The CDR3 spans 14 residues. Germline lookup yields CDR1 MDHEN and CDR2 SYDVKM. The V end was cut by 4 bases, the J end by 3 bases, with 10 bases between. CDR3 protein: CASSSPEPNQPQHF. In DNA, the CDR3 is TGTGCCAGCAGTTCTCCTGAGCCCAATCAGCCCCAGCATTTT.

Ten or more counts support this clonotype. The J gene is TRBJ2-1, the V gene TRBV20-1; TRBD2 matches 9 bases. The CDR3 runs to 11 residues. The V segment lost 7 bases and the J segment 8 bases; nucleotides outside the gene matches: 3. The germline gives CDR1 DFQATT, CDR2 SNEGSKA (reference sequence). The CDR3 nucleotides are TGCAGTGGGGCGGGAGGGTATGAGCAGTTCTTC. It codes for CSGAGGYEQFF.

This clonotype was observed at least ten times. CDR3 bases: TGCGCCAGCAGTGTAGGGCGGGAGGCCCAACTAGTGGAGCAGTACTTC. Translated: CASSVGREAQLVEQYF. V usage is TRBV10-2 and J usage is TRBJ2-7; 8 bases line up with TRBD2. The V and J ends lost 4 bases and 7 bases, in that order; junction bases with no gene match: 15. There are 16 residues in the CDR3. CDR1 is WSHSY, CDR2 SAAADI, per germline.

This clonotype has at least ten counts. The CDR3 loop is CASRQYAGEAFF. The CDR3 DNA reads TGTGCCAGCAGACAGTACGCGGGGGAAGCTTTCTTT. V usage is TRBV7-2 and J usage is TRBJ1-1; D unresolved. With 6 bases removed from V and 8 bases from J, the gap between germline ends came to 13 bases. CDR1 SGHTA and CDR2 FQGNSA come from the germline V gene. This CDR3 comprises 12 residues.

There are a few counts of this clonotype. This sequence joins TRBV4-1 and TRBJ2-7; no definite D call. CDR3 length equals 13 residues. Germline V gene lookup returns CDR1 MGHRA and CDR2 YSYEKL. V was trimmed by 3 bases and J by 3 bases, leaving 9 bases between them. The CDR3 here is CASSQGELYEQYV. The CDR3 nucleotides are TGCGCCAGCAGCCAGGGTGAACTCTACGAGCAGTACGTC.

The rearrangement joins TRBV27 to TRBJ2-5; 11 bases map to TRBD2. V was pared by 6 bases and J by 9 bases, with 6 bases of the junction left unmatched. Germline V CDR1 and CDR2: MNHEY, SMNVEV (reference sequence). The CDR3 contains 13 residues. The CDR3 is CASRNSGRGAQYF. DNA of the CDR3: TGTGCCAGCAGAAATAGCGGGAGGGGGGCCCAGTACTTC.

A few counts support this clonotype. The J gene is TRBJ1-5, the V gene TRBV12-3 or TRBV12-4, with D unresolved. Trimming pared 4 bases from V and 4 bases from J, leaving 8 bases between. The CDR3 extends over 13 amino acids. DNA for the CDR3: TGTGCCAGCAGTTGGGCGGGGAATCAGCCCCAGCATTTT. Translated: CASSWAGNQPQHF.

This clonotype was picked up many times. This sequence joins TRBV7-7 and TRBJ2-7; possibly TRBD1 for D (5 bases). Looked up from germline, CDR1 is SSHAT and CDR2 is FNYEAQ (reference sequence). V was cut by 1 base and J by 4 bases, with 14 bases left in between. The CDR3 consists of 15 residues. CDR3 region: CASSLGSGAGYEQYF. In DNA form, the CDR3 reads TGTGCCAGCAGCTTAGGGTCTGGGGCCGGTTACGAGCAGTACTTC.

This clonotype was seen a few times. The genes are TRBV28 and TRBJ2-2; D is unclear. The germline CDR1 and CDR2 sequences are MDHEN and SYDVKM. Trimming took off 7 bases at V and 2 bases at J, with 8 bases between the two ends. CDR3 length: 13 residues. CDR3 DNA: TGTGCCAGCAAATTGTCAAACACCGGGGAGCTGTTTTTT. Translated, it gives CASKLSNTGELFF.

This chain joins TRBV7-8 and TRBJ2-1; 8 bases are shared with TRBD2. The CDR3 covers 14 residues. Germline trimming cut 6 bases from V and 1 base from J; bases unmatched to any gene: 2. Looked up from germline, CDR1 is SGHVS and CDR2 is FQNEAQ. CDR3 sequence: CASRERESYNEQFF. Here the CDR3 DNA reads TGTGCCAGCAGGGAGCGGGAGTCCTACAATGAGCAGTTCTTC. Together with reference TRBV7-8 and TRBJ2-1, the CDR3 gives the full variable domain: GAGVSQSPRYKVAKRGQDVALRCDPISGHVSLFWYQQALGQGPEFLTYFQNEAQLDKSGLPSDRFFAERPEGSVSTLKIQRTQQEDSAVYLCASRERESYNEQFFGPGTRLTVL.

This clonotype was picked up a small number of times. The V and J genes are TRBV4-1 and TRBJ2-5, with 8 bases aligning to TRBD1. V dropped 5 bases and J dropped 1; count of bases not matched to a gene: 6. This CDR3 is 15 amino acids long. Looked up from germline, CDR1 is MGHRA and CDR2 is YSYEKL. The CDR3 DNA reads TGCGCCAGCAGCACCAGGGGGCCTTTCCAAGAGACCCAGTACTTC. Translating it yields CASSTRGPFQETQYF.